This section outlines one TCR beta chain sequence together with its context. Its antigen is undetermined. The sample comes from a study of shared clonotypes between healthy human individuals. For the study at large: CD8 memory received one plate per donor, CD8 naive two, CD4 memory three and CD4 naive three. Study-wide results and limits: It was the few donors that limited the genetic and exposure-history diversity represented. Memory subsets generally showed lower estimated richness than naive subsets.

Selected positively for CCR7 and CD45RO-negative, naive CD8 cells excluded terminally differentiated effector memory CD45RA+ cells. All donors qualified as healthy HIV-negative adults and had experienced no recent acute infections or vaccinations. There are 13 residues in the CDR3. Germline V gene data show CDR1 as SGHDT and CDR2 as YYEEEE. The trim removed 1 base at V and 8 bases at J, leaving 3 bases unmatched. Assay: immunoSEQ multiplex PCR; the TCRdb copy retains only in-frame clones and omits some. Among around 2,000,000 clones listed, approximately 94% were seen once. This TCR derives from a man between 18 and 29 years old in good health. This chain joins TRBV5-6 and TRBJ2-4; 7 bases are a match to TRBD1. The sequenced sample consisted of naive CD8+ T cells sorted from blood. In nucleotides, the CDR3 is TGTGCCAGCAGCTTGAACAGGGGACACATTCAGTACTTC. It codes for CASSLNRGHIQYF.